The 8 T cell receptor beta chains in this list originate from one sample, sequenced in a study of Graves' ophthalmopathy and Graves' hyperthyroidism. Researchers took RNA transcripts and amplified TCR beta CDR3 regions from them. Scientists carried out first-round RT-PCR using HTBI primers and then a second-round multiplex PCR. TCRdb re-called the multiplex PCR reads through MiXCR, storing one row per CDR3 protein. The table includes a few hundred thousand distinct CDR3 sequences, approximately 18% detected once. The sample was peripheral blood. These receptors all come from an adult woman with stable Graves' hyperthyroidism.

This clonotype showed up many times. The gene calls are TRBV7-2 and TRBJ2-5; D not resolved. The length of the CDR3 is 15 residues. Trimming stripped 7 bases from V and 0 bases from J, with 15 bases between. In germline, CDR1 is SGHTA, CDR2 FQGNSA. This CDR3 reads CASTLRASYQETQYF. Written as DNA, the CDR3 is TGTGCCAGCACCCTCCGGGCTTCGTACCAAGAGACCCAGTACTTC.

This clonotype was seen at least ten times. J is TRBJ2-7 and V is TRBV2; 9 nucleotides agree with TRBD1. Germline V lookup: CDR1 SNHLY, CDR2 FYNNEI. The CDR3 covers 14 residues. The V gene end was trimmed by 5 bases and the J gene end by 3 bases; junction bases not matched to a gene: 5. The CDR3 DNA follows: TGTGCCAGCAGTCCGGGACAGGGCCACTACGAGCAGTACTTC. It specifies CASSPGQGHYEQYF.

As regards this clonotype: Because it lacks the conserved phenylalanine or tryptophan at the end, this CDR3 is likely a read error. It is unclear where the CDR3 begins or ends on the DNA, so no DNA is shown, and the CDR3 is as TCRdb lists it. The gene calls are TRBV5-1 and TRBJ1-1. The germline V gene has CDR1 SGHRS and CDR2 YFSETQ. 15 amino acids form the CDR3, both terminal residues included. CDR3 protein: CASSLGRGSHTEACL.

The V gene is TRBV7-6, the J gene TRBJ2-7; 7 bases align to TRBD2. The CDR3 runs 15 residues. The V segment lost 3 bases and the J segment 4 bases; nucleotides outside the gene matches: 9. Germline V gene lookup returns CDR1 SGHVS and CDR2 FNYEAQ. The CDR3 is CASSFNGGGPYEQYF. Here the CDR3 DNA reads TGTGCCAGCAGCTTTAATGGCGGGGGACCATACGAGCAGTACTTC.

This clonotype has a count of ten or more. The rearrangement joins TRBV20-1 to TRBJ2-7; the match to TRBD2 covers 14 bases. Germline V gene data show CDR1 as DFQATT and CDR2 as SNEGSKA (reference sequence). The CDR3 is 13 residues long. The CDR3 DNA follows: TGCAATGTTCGGACTAGCGGGAGGTACGAGCAGTACTTC. This encodes CNVRTSGRYEQYF.

The chain employs TRBV6-9 and TRBJ2-5; 7 positions agree with TRBD1. The CDR3 sequence is 15 residues long. The germline gives CDR1 MNHGY, CDR2 SVAAGI. V lost 2 bases to trimming and J lost 2 bases; unmatched junction nucleotides: 5. CDR3 DNA: TGTGCCAGCAGTTATCACAGGGGTGGGCAAGAGACCCAGTACTTC. This translates into CASSYHRGGQETQYF.

This clonotype showed up many times. V is TRBV12-3 or TRBV12-4 and J is TRBJ2-2, with TRBD1 matching over 8 bases. After removal of 2 bases from V and 1 base from J, the junction contained 12 bases not matched to a gene. CDR3 size: 19 residues. The CDR3 protein is CASSLMGLTGGWNTGELFF. The DNA for the CDR3 is TGTGCCAGCAGTTTAATGGGGCTCACAGGGGGTTGGAACACCGGGGAGCTGTTTTTT.

CDR3 nucleotide sequence: TGTGCCAGCAGTTGGGACAGAGCAACTAATGAAAAACTGTTTTTT. Its protein product is CASSWDRATNEKLFF. This rearrangement joins TRBV6-4 to TRBJ1-4; 7 bases agree with TRBD1. Germline loops: CDR1 MRHNA, CDR2 SNTAGT. The junction had 3 bases not matched to a gene; V was cut back by 5 bases and J by 0 bases. This CDR3 spans 15 amino acids.